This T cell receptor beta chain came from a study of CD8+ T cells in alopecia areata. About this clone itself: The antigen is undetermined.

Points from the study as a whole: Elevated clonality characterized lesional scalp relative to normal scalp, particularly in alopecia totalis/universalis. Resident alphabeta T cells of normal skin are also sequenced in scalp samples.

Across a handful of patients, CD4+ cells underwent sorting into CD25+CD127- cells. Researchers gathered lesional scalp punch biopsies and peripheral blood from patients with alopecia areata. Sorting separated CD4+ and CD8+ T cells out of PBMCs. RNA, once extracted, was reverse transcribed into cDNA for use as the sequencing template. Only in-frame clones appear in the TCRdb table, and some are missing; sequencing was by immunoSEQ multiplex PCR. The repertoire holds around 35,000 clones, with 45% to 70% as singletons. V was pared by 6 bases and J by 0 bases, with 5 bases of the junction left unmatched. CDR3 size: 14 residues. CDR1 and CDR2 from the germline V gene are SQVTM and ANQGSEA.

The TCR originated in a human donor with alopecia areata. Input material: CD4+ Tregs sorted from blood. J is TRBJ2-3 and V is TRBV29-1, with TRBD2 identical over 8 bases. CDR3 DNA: TGCAGCGTGTTCCCTAGCGGGAGCACAGATACGCAGTATTTT. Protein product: CSVFPSGSTDTQYF.